This entry lists 10 T cell receptor beta chains sequenced from one sample in a study of blood T cell repertoires in COVID-19 (dated by TCRdb to 2018 to 2021). Library generation was performed with the immunoSEQ multiplex PCR assay. TCRdb provides this immuneACCESS table in a form limited to in-frame rearrangements. Some clones are lacking; in checked studies, under half of them reflect an unresolved V gene, and why the rest are absent is not known. The sample table records roughly 250,000 clones; roughly nine tenths of these occur just once. The top ten hold around 12% of the sample. Material: peripheral blood. The source is a woman aged 30 to 39 with COVID-19, enrolled during active disease.

CDR3 sequence reads: CASRPRDRYEQYF. The CDR3 DNA follows: TGTGCCAGCAGACCGAGAGACAGATACGAGCAGTACTTC. This chain joins TRBV6-5 and TRBJ2-7; D possibly corresponds to TRBD1 (5 bases). V gave up 6 bases and J gave up 4 bases, with 13 bases separating them. The CDR3 has 13 amino acids. Looked up from germline, CDR1 is MNHEY and CDR2 is SVGAGI.

V usage is TRBV5-1 and J usage is TRBJ2-2; 9 bases are a match to TRBD2. This CDR3 contains 15 residues. CDR1 is SGHRS and CDR2 is YFSETQ in the germline V gene. The V and J ends lost 9 bases and 5 bases, in that order; junction bases with no gene match: 11. DNA of the CDR3: TGCGCCACCGGATCCGGCGGGGGGGAGACCGGGGAGCTGTTTTTT. Its protein is CATGSGGGETGELFF.

The table lists this clone with a few counts. V is TRBV19 and J is TRBJ2-1; D is possibly TRBD2 (5 bases). Germline CDR1 LNHDA, CDR2 SQIVND (reference sequence). V dropped 5 bases and J dropped 3 bases, with 8 bases sitting between them. The CDR3 sequence is 13 residues long. This CDR3 is CASSPRGYNEQFF. CDR3 bases: TGTGCCAGTAGTCCCCGGGGCTACAATGAGCAGTTCTTC.

The gene calls are TRBV5-8 and TRBJ2-5; 12 bases are shared with TRBD1. Germline V gives CDR1 SGHTS, CDR2 YDEGEE. The CDR3 has 18 residues. V gave up 2 bases and J gave up 1 base; unmatched junction bases: 9. DNA for the CDR3: TGTGCCAGCAGCTTAGGGACCGGGACAGGGGGCCCCCAAGAGACCCAGTACTTC. Translating gives CASSLGTGTGGPQETQYF.

This clone is a singleton in its sample. The chain has TRBV11-3 and TRBJ2-3; D is possibly TRBD1 (6 bases). CDR1 and CDR2 from the germline V gene are SGHNT and YENEEA. The CDR3 covers 14 residues. The germline V and J ends were trimmed by 5 bases and 2 bases, with 11 bases remaining between them. The CDR3 sequence: CASSRGDNTDTQYF. The DNA for the CDR3 is TGTGCCAGCAGCCGTGGGGACAACACAGATACGCAGTATTTT.

The chain has TRBV2 and TRBJ1-5, with TRBD1 matching 8 bases. The CDR3 has 15 residues. CDR1 SNHLY and CDR2 FYNNEI come from the germline V gene. V trimming: 5 bases; J trimming: 1 base; junction bases outside the gene matches: 4. The CDR3 reads CASSLDRESNQPQHF. The CDR3, as DNA: TGTGCCAGCAGTTTGGACAGGGAAAGCAATCAGCCCCAGCATTTT.

The rearrangement joins TRBV5-1 to TRBJ2-2, with TRBD1 matching 9 bases. The ends lost 6 bases at V and 4 bases at J; junction bases unmatched: 7. Per germline, CDR1 SGHRS and CDR2 YFSETQ. The CDR3 consists of 15 residues. The CDR3 bases are TGCGCCAGCATGGAAGGGACAGGGCGCACCGGGGAGCTGTTTTTT. Its translation: CASMEGTGRTGELFF. Full variable domain (rest looked up from reference TRBV5-1 and TRBJ2-2): KAGVTQTPRYLIKTRGQQVTLSCSPISGHRSVSWYQQTPGQGLQFLFEYFSETQRNKGNFPGRFSGRQFSNSRSEMNVSTLELGDSALYLCASMEGTGRTGELFFGEGSRLTVL.

The chain couples TRBV4-2 to TRBJ1-6; D gene ambiguous. There are 14 residues in the CDR3. The germline V gene encodes CDR1 LGHNA and CDR2 YNFKEQ. The V gene lost 2 bases and the J gene lost 7 bases, with 9 bases spanning the gap. The CDR3 region is CASSQQSGNSPLHF. CDR3 in DNA: TGTGCCAGCAGCCAACAGTCGGGAAATTCACCCCTCCACTTT.

The chain is built from TRBV7-6 and TRBJ1-1; D not certain. CDR3 length equals 11 residues. CDR1 SGHVS and CDR2 FNYEAQ come from the germline V gene. V was pared by 5 bases and J by 7 bases, with 8 bases between. DNA for the CDR3: TGTGCCAGCAGCGTATTTTATGAAGCTTTCTTT. The encoded protein is CASSVFYEAFF.

The gene calls are TRBV6-5 and TRBJ2-1; 10 bases are a match to TRBD2. From germline, CDR1 is MNHEY and CDR2 SVGAGI. V trimming: 8 bases; J trimming: 7 bases; junction bases outside the gene matches: 5. The CDR3 covers 13 residues. CDR3 DNA: TGTGCCAGCGAGCGGGGGGGCCAGAATGAGCAGTTCTTC. Translating gives CASERGGQNEQFF.